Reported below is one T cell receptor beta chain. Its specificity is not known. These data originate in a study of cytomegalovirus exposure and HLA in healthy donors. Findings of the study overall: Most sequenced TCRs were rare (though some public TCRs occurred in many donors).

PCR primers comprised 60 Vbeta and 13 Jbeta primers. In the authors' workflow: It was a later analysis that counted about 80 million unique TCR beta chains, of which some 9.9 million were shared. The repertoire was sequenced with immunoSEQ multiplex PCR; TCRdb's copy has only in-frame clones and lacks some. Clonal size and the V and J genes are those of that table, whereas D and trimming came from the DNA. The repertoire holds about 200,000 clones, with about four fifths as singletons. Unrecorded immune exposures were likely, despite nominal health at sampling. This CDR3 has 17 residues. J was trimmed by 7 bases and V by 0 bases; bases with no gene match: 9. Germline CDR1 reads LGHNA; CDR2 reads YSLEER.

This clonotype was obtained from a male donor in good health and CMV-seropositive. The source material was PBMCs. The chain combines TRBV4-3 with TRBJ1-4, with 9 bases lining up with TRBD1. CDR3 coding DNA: TGCGCCAGCAGCCAAGAGTTTAAAGGGACAGGGCGTGAAAAACTGTTTTTT. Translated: CASSQEFKGTGREKLFF.